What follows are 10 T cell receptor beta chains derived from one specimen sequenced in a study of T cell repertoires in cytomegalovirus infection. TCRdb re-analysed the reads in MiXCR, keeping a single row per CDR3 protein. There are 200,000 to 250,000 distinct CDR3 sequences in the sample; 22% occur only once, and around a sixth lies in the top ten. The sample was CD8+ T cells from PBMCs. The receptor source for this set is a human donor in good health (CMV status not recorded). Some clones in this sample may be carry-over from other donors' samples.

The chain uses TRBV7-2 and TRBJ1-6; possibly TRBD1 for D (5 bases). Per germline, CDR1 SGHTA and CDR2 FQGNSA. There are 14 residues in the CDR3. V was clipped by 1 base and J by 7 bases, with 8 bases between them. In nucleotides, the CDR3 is TGTGCCAGCAGCTTAGGGGGCAGGAATTCACCCCTCCACTTT. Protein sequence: CASSLGGRNSPLHF.

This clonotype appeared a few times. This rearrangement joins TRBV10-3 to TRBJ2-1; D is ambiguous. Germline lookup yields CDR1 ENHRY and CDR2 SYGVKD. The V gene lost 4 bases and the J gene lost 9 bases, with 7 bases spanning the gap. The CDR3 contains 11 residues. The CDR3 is CAISANGEQFF. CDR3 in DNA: TGTGCCATCAGTGCCAATGGTGAGCAGTTCTTC.

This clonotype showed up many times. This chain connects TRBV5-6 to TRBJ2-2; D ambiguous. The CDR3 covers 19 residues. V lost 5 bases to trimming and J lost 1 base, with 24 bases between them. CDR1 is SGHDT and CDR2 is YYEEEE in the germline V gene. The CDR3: CASSPERSEGAWNTGELFF. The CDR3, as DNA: TGTGCCAGCAGTCCGGAGAGGTCGGAAGGTGCTTGGAACACCGGGGAGCTGTTTTTT.

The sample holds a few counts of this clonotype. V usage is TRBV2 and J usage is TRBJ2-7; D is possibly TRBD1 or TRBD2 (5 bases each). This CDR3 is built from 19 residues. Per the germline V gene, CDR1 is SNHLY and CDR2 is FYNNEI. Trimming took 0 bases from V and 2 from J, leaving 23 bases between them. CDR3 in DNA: TGTGCCAGCAGTGAAGCGTTGGGCAGGGCTGGACTTTTTACCTACGAGCAGTACTTC. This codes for CASSEALGRAGLFTYEQYF.

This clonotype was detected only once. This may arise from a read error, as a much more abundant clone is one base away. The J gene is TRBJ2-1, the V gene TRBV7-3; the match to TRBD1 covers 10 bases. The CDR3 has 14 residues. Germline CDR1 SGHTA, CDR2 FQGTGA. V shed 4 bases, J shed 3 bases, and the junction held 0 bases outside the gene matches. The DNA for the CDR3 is TGTGCCAGCAGCTGGACAGGGGGCTACAATGAGCAGTTCTTC. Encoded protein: CASSWTGGYNEQFF.

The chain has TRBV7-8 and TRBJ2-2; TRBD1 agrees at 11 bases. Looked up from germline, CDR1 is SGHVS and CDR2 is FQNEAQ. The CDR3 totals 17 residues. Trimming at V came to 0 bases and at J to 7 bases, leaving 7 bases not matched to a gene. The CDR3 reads CASSLAPDRGLSGELFF. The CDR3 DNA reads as TGTGCCAGCAGCTTAGCCCCGGACAGGGGGCTAAGCGGGGAGCTGTTTTTT.

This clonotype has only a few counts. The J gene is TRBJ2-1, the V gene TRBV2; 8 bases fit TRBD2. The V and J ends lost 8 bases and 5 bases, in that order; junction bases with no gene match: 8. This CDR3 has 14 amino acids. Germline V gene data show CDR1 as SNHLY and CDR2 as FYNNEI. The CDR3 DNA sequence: TGTGCCAGCTTTAATCGGGGGGGGGACAATGAGCAGTTCTTC. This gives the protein CASFNRGGDNEQFF.

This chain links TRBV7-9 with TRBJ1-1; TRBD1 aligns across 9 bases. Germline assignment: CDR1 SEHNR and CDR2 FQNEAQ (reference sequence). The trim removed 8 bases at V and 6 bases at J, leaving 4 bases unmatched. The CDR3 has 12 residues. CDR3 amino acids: CASGGTGSEAFF. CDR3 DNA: TGTGCCAGCGGCGGGACAGGGTCTGAAGCTTTCTTT.

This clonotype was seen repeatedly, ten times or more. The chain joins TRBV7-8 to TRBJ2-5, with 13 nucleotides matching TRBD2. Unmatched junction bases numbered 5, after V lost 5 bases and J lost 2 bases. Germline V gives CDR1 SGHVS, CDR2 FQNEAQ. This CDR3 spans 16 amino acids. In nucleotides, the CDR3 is TGTGCCAGCAGCCGGACTAGCGGGGGTTCGCAAGAGACCCAGTACTTC. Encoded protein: CASSRTSGGSQETQYF.

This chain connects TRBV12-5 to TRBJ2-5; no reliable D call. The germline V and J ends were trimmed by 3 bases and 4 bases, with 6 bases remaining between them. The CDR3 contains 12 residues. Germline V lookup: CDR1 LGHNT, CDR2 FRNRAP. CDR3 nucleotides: TGTGCTAGTGGTTTTGTGGGAGAGACCCAGTACTTC. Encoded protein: CASGFVGETQYF.